This T cell receptor beta chain was retrieved from a study of CD8+ T cells in alopecia areata. As for treatment: oral pan-JAK inhibitor, 5-10 mg twice daily. A FACSAria was used to sort CD4+ and CD8+ T cells. These cells came from PBMCs. It was cDNA, reverse transcribed from extracted RNA, that served as the sequencing template. Method: immunoSEQ multiplex PCR; TCRdb's copy keeps in-frame clones and lacks some. The sample yields 150,000 to 200,000 clones, roughly three fifths seen once. The study's findings and limits: TCRs were shared less clearly across patients than in mice, possibly for HLA-related reasons. Within the top 100, expanded CD8+ clones significantly decreased with tofacitinib, as did scalp clonality.

As to this clone: Its antigen is currently unknown.

This CDR3 has 16 amino acids. The germline V gene has CDR1 SGHNT and CDR2 YYREEE (reference sequence). V was trimmed by 3 bases and J by 6 bases, leaving 19 bases between them. V and J are TRBV5-4 and TRBJ1-5; possibly TRBD1 for D (6 bases). The sequence came from a human donor with alopecia areata. This material consisted of CD4+ T cells sorted from blood, taken at approximately week 50, from a patient treated with tofacitinib. This chain's CDR3 is CASSSLKQGWGQPQHF. Here the CDR3 DNA reads TGTGCCAGCAGCTCCCTTAAACAGGGATGGGGTCAGCCCCAGCATTTT.